This T cell receptor (beta chain) was found in a study of human T cells and chemical hapten exposure. Study-wide background: Mostly female, the patients presented with alopecia areata, totalis or universalis. The study traced per-sample TCR yield variation mainly to small differences in pooled library volumes.

Study-wide results and caveats: DPC sensitization left the count of TCRs above 1 in 1000 unchanged.

The ends lost 1 base at V and 3 bases at J; junction bases unmatched: 0. CDR3 length equals 13 residues. CDR1 and CDR2 (germline): SQVTM, ANQGSEA. With respect to this clonotype: The antigen is unknown.

The sample's time point: patch test 2, 6 weeks after DPC sensitization. Treatment reported: therapeutic diphenylcyclopropenone sensitization with weekly scalp DPC. Total RNA was isolated from whole blood that had not been fractionated. TCRdb re-called the RACE reads with MiXCR, one entry per CDR3 protein. This sample has roughly 92,000 distinct CDR3 sequences, with roughly 10% found just once. The genes are TRBV29-1 and TRBJ2-1; the match to TRBD1 covers 7 bases. The material was whole blood, obtained in connection with sensitization to the hapten diphenylcyclopropenone (DPC). This TCR was recovered from a woman in her forties with alopecia areata. Some clones in this sample may be carry-over from other donors' samples. CDR3 bases: TGCAGCGTTGAAGGACAGGGCTACAATGAGCAGTTCTTC. Translating gives CSVEGQGYNEQFF.